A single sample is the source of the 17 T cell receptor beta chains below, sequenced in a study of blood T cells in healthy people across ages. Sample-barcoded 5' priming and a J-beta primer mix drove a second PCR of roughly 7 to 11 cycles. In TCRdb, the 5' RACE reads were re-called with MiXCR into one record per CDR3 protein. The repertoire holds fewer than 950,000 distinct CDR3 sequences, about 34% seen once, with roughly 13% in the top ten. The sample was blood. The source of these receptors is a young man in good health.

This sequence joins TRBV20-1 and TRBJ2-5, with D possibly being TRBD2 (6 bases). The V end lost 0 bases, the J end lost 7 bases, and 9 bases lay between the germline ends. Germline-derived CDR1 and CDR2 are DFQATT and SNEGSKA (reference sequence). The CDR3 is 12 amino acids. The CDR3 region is CSARDQGGTQYF. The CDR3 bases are TGCAGTGCTAGAGATCAGGGAGGGACCCAGTACTTC.

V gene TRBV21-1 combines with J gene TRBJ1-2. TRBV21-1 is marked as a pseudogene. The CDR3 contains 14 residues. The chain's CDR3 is CASPREEKYYGYTF. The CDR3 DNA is TGTGCCAGCCCAAGGGAGGAGAAGTACTATGGCTACACCTTC.

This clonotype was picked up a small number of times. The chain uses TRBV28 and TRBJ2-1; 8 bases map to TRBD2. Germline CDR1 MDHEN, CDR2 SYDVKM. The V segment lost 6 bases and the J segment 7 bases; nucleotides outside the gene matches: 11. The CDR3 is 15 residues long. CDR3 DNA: TGTGCCAGCAGAACAAGCGGGGGCCGGCAGAATGAGCAGTTCTTC. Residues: CASRTSGGRQNEQFF.

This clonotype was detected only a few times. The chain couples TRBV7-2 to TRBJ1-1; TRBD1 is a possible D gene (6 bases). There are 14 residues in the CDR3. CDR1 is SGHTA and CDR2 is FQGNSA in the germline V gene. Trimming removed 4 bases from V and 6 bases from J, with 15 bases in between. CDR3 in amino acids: CASSSLGGRAEAFF. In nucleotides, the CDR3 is TGTGCCAGCAGCTCCCTAGGGGGGCGGGCTGAAGCTTTCTTT.

The CDR3 DNA follows: TGTGCCAGCAGCTGGGATATAACCCGGAACACTGAAGCTTTCTTT. This codes for CASSWDITRNTEAFF. The V gene is TRBV5-5, the J gene TRBJ1-1; no definite D call. Germline lookup yields CDR1 SGHKS and CDR2 YYEKEE (reference sequence). The CDR3 length is 15 residues. With 3 bases removed from V and 1 base from J, the gap between germline ends came to 13 bases.

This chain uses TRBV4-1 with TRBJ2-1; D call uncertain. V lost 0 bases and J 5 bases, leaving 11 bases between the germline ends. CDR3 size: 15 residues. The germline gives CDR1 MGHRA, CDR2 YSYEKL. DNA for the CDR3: TGCGCCAGCAGCCAAGAGGTATATCCCGACAATGAGCAGTTCTTC. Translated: CASSQEVYPDNEQFF.

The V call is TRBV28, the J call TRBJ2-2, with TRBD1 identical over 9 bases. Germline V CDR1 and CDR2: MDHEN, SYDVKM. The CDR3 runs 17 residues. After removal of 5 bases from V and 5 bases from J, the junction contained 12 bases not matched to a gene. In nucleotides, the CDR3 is TGTGCCAGCAGTCCCCCGACAGGGGGATATGGGACCGGGGAGCTGTTTTTT. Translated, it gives CASSPPTGGYGTGELFF.

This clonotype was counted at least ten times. The CDR3 DNA is TGTGCCAGCAGCTTCTGGGGAGGGTCTCGCTACGAGCAGTACTTC. Translated: CASSFWGGSRYEQYF. The chain has TRBV7-8 and TRBJ2-7, with 7 nucleotides matching TRBD2. Germline V CDR1 and CDR2: SGHVS, FQNEAQ. The CDR3 loop spans 15 amino acids. Unmatched junction bases numbered 8, after V lost 3 bases and J lost 3 bases.

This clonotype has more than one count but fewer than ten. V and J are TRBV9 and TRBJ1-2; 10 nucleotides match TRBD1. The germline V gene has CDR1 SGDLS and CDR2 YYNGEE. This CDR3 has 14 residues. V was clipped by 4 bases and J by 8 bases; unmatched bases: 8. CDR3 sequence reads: CASSTGTGEGGYTF. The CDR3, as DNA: TGTGCCAGCAGCACCGGGACAGGGGAAGGCGGCTACACCTTC.

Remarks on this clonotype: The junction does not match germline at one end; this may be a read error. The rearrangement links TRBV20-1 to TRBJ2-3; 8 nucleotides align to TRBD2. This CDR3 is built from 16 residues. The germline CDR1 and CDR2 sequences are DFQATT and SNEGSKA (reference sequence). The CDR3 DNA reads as TGCAGTGCTACTCCGCCAGCGGGGGCCCCCACAGGTACGCAGTATTTT. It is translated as CSATPPAGAPTGTQYF.

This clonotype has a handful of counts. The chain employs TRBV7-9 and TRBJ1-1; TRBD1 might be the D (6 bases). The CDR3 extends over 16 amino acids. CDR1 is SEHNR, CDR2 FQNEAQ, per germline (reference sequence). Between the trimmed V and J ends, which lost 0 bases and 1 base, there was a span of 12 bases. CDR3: CASSLADAGENTEAFF. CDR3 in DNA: TGTGCCAGCAGCTTAGCGGATGCAGGGGAGAACACTGAAGCTTTCTTT.

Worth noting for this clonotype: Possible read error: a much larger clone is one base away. The CDR3 loop reads CVSSVTSGGTTDTQYF. The CDR3 DNA sequence: TGTGTCAGCAGTGTGACTAGCGGGGGGACCACAGATACGCAGTATTTT. The rearrangement joins TRBV28 to TRBJ2-3, with 13 bases lining up with TRBD2. The CDR3 has 16 residues. Germline lookup yields CDR1 MDHEN and CDR2 SYDVKM.

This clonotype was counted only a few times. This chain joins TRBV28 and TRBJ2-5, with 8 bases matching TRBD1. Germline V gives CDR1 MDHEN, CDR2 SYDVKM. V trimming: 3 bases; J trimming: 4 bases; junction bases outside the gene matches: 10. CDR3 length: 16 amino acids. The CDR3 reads CASSLDPTGEGETQYF. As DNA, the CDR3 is TGTGCCAGCAGTTTGGACCCGACAGGGGAAGGAGAGACCCAGTACTTC.

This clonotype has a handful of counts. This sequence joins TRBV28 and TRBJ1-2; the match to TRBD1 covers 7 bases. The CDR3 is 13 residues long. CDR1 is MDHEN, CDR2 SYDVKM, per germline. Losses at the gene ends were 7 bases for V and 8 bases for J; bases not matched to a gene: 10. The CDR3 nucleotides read TGTGCCAGCACCGTAGACAGGGCGGGCGGCTACACCTTC. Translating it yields CASTVDRAGGYTF.

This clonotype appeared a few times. CDR3 amino acids: CSVAPPGQGAVAFF. CDR3 sequence (DNA): TGCAGCGTTGCCCCCCCGGGACAGGGGGCAGTAGCTTTCTTT. V is TRBV29-1 and J is TRBJ1-1, with 12 nucleotides matching TRBD1. CDR1 is SQVTM and CDR2 is ANQGSEA in the germline V gene. After removal of 4 bases from V and 10 bases from J, the junction contained 10 bases not matched to a gene. The CDR3 sequence is 14 residues long.

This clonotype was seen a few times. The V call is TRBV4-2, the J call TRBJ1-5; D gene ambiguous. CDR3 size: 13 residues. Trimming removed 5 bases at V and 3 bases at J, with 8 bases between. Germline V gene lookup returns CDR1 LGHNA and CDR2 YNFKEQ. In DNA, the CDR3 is TGTGCCAGCAGCGCGACGACCAATCAGCCCCAGCATTTT. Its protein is CASSATTNQPQHF.

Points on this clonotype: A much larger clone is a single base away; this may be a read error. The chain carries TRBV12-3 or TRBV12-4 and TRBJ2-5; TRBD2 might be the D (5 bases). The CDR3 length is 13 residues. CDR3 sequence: CACSLDTSGEQYF. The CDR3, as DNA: TGTGCCTGCAGTTTAGATACATCCGGGGAGCAGTACTTC.